This T cell receptor (beta chain) comes out of a study of CD8+CD57+ T cells in acquired aplastic anemia. It was genomic DNA that served as the template for profiling TCR beta VDJ and CDR3. A single record per CDR3 protein comes from TCRdb applying MiXCR to the reads. The data show about 95,000 distinct CDR3 sequences, with around two thirds seen just once and approximately 65% held by the top ten. For sequencing, patients were chosen who had shown expansion of CD8+CD57+ cells by flow cytometry. The receptor was isolated from a human donor with aplastic anemia. Sequencing was carried out using sorted CD4+, CD8+, or CD8+CD57+ T cells (not recorded which) from PBMCs.

The CDR3 nucleotides are TGCAGTGCTAGCAAAGACAGGCCAAACACTGAAGCTTTCTTT. Protein: CSASKDRPNTEAFF. The chain has TRBV20-1 and TRBJ1-1, with a weak D call TRBD1 (6 bases). The germline V and J ends were trimmed by 3 bases and 2 bases, with 13 bases remaining between them. The CDR3 contains 14 residues. CDR1 is DFQATT and CDR2 is SNEGSKA in the germline V gene (reference sequence).